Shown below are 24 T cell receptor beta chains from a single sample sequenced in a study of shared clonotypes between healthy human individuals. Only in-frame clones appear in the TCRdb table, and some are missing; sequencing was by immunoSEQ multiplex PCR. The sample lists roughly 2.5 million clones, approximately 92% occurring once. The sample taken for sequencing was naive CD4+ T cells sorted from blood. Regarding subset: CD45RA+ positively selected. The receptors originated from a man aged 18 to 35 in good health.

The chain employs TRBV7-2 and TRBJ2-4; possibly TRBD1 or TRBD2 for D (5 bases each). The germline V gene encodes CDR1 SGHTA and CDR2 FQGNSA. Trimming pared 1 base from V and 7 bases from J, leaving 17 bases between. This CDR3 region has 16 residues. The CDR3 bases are TGTGCCAGCAGCTTAGGCCTGGGGGTCCCGTACAACATTCAGTACTTC. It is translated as CASSLGLGVPYNIQYF.

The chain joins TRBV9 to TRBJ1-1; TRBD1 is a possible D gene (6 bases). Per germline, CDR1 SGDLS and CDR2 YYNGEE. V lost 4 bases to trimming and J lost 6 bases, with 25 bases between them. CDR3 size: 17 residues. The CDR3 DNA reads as TGTGCCAGCAGCCCTGGGGGGGCGCAGATAAGTTGGGCTGAAGCTTTCTTT. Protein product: CASSPGGAQISWAEAFF.

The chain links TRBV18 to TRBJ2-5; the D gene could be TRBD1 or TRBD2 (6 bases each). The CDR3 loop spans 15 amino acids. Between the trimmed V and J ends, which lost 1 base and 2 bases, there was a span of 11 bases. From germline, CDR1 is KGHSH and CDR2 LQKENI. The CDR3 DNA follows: TGTGCCAGCTCACCACTGAGAGGGGGGCAAGAGACCCAGTACTTC. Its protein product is CASSPLRGGQETQYF.

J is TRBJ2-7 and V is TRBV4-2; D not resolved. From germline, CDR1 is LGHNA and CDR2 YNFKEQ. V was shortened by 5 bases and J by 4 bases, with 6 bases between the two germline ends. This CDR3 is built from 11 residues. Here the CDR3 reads CASSYNYEQYF. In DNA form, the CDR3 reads TGTGCCAGCAGCTATAATTACGAGCAGTACTTC.

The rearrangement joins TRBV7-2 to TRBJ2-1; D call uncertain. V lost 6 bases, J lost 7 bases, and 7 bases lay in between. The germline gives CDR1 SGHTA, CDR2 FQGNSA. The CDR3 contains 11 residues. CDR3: CASRQRNEQFF. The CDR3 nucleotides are TGTGCCAGCAGACAGAGAAATGAGCAGTTCTTC.

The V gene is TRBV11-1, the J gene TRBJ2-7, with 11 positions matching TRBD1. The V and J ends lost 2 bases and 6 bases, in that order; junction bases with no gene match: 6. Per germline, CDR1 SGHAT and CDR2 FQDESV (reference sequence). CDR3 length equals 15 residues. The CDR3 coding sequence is TGTGCCAGCAGCTTACGGACAGGGGGCGGAGGCGAGCAGTACTTC. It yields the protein CASSLRTGGGGEQYF.

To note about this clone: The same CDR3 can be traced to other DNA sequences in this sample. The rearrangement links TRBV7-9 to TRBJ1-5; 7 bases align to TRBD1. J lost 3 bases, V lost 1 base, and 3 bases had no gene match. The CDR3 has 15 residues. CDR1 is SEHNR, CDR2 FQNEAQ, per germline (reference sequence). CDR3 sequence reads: CASSLGDSLNQPQHF. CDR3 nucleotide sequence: TGTGCCAGCAGCTTAGGGGACAGTCTCAATCAGCCCCAGCATTTT.

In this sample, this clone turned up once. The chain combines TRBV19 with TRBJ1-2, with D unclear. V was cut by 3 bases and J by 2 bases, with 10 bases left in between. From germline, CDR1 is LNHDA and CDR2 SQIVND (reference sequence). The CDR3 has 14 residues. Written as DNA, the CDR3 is TGTGCCAGTAGTATGGGTATAGAGAACTATGGCTACACCTTC. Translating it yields CASSMGIENYGYTF.

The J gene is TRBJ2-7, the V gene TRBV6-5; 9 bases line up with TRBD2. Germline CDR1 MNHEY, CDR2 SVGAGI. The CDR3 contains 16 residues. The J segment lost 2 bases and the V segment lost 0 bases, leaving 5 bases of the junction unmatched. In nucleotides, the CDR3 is TGTGCCAGCAGTTACTCGCAGATAGCGGGGGCCTACGAGCAGTACTTC. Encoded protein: CASSYSQIAGAYEQYF.

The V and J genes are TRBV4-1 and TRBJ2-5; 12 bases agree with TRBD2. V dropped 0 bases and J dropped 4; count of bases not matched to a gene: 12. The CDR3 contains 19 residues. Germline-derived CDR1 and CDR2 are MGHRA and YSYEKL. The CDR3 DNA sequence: TGCGCCAGCAGCCAAGATTACGCTAGCGGGGGGGCCGTTGGAGAGACCCAGTACTTC. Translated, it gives CASSQDYASGGAVGETQYF.

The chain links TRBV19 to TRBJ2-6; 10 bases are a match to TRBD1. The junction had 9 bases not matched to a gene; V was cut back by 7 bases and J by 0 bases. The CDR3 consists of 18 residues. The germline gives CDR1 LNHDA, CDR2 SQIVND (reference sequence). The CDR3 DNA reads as TGTGCCAGTAAAAAGACAGGGGGCCCTCCCTCTGGGGCCAACGTCCTGACTTTC. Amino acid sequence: CASKKTGGPPSGANVLTF.

CDR3 protein: CASSGRPTGRETQYF. The DNA for the CDR3 is TGCGCCAGCAGCGGCAGGCCTACGGGGAGGGAGACCCAGTACTTC. The rearrangement joins TRBV5-1 to TRBJ2-5; maybe TRBD2 (6 bases). CDR3 size: 15 residues. CDR1 is SGHRS, CDR2 YFSETQ, per germline. Deletions cut 4 bases from V and 5 bases from J, with 18 bases between. Combining the CDR3 with reference TRBV5-1 and TRBJ2-5 gives the whole variable domain KAGVTQTPRYLIKTRGQQVTLSCSPISGHRSVSWYQQTPGQGLQFLFEYFSETQRNKGNFPGRFSGRQFSNSRSEMNVSTLELGDSALYLCASSGRPTGRETQYFGPGTRLLVL.

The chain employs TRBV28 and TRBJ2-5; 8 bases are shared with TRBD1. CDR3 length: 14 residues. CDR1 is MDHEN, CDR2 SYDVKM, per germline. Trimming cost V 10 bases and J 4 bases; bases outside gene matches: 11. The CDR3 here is CATTGTGGPETQYF. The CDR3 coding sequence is TGTGCCACCACTGGCACAGGGGGTCCAGAGACCCAGTACTTC.

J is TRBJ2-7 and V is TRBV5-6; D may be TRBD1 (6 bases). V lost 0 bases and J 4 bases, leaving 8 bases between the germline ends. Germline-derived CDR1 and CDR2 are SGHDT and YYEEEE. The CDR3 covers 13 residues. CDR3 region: CASSLGQEYEQYF. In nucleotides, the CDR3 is TGTGCCAGCAGCTTGGGACAGGAGTACGAGCAGTACTTC.

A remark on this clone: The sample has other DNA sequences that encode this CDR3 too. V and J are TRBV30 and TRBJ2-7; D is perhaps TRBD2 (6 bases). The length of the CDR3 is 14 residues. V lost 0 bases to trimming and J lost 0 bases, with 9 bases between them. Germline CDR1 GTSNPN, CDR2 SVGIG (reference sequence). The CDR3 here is CAWSVGGTSYEQYF. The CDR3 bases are TGTGCCTGGAGTGTAGGCGGGACCTCCTACGAGCAGTACTTC. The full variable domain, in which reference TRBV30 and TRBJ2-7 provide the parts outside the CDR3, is SQTIHQWPATLVQPVGSPLSLECTVEGTSNPNLYWYRQAAGRGLQLLFYSVGIGQISSEVPQNLSASRPQDRQFILSSKKLLLSDSGFYLCAWSVGGTSYEQYFGPGTRLTVT.

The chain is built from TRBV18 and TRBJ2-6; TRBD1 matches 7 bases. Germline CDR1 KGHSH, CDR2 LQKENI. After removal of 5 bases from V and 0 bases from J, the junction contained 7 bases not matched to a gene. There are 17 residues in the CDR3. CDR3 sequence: CASSSGTVSSGANVLTF. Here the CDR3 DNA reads TGTGCCAGCTCATCCGGGACAGTAAGCTCTGGGGCCAACGTCCTGACTTTC.

DNA for the CDR3: TGTGCCAGCAGTGAATATAGGGCAGGCAAAAACGAGCAGTACTTC. Amino acids: CASSEYRAGKNEQYF. The genes are TRBV2 and TRBJ2-7, with unresolved D. The CDR3 runs to 15 residues. CDR1 is SNHLY, CDR2 FYNNEI, per germline. Trimming removed 2 bases from V and 5 bases from J, with 16 bases in between.

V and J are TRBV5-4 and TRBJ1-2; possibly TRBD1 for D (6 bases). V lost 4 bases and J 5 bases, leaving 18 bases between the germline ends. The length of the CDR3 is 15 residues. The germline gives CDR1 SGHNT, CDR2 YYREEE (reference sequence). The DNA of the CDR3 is TGTGCCAGCAGCGAACAGGGACTGCTCCTGTATGGCTACACCTTC. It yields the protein CASSEQGLLLYGYTF.

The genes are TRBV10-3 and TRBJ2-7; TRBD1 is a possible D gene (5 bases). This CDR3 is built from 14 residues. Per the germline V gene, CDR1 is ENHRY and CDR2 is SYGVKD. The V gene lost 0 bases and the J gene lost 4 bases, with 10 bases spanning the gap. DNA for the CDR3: TGTGCCATCAGTGAGTCCTGGACACCGTACGAGCAGTACTTC. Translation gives CAISESWTPYEQYF.

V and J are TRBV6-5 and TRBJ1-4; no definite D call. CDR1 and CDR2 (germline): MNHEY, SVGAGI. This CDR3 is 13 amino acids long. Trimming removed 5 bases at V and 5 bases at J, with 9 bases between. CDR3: CASSLTSNEKLFF. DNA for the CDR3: TGTGCCAGCAGTCTGACGTCAAATGAAAAACTGTTTTTT.

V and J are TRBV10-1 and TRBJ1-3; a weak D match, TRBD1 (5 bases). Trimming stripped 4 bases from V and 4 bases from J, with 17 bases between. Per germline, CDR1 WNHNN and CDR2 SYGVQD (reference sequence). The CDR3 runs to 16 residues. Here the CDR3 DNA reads TGCGCCAGCAGTGCCGGGACCTTAACATCGGGAAACACCATATATTTT. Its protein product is CASSAGTLTSGNTIYF.

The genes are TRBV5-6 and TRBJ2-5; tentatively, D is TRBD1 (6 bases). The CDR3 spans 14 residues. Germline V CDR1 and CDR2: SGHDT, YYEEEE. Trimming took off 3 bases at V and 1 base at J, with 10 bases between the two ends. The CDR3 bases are TGTGCCAGCAGCTCTGGACAGACCCAAGAGACCCAGTACTTC. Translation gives CASSSGQTQETQYF.

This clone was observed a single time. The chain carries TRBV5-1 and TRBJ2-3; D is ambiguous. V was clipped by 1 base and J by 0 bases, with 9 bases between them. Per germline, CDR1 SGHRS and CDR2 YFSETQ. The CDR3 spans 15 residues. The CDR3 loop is CASSLKPISTDTQYF. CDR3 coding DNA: TGCGCCAGCAGCTTGAAACCGATAAGCACAGATACGCAGTATTTT.

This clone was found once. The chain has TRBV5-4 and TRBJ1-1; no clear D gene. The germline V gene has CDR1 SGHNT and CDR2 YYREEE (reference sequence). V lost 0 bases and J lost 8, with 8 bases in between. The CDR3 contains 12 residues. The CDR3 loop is CASSLVVGEAFF. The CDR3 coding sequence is TGTGCCAGCAGCTTGGTTGTTGGAGAAGCTTTCTTT.